Presented here are 26 T cell receptor beta chains from one specimen sequenced in a study of blood T cell repertoires in COVID-19. Assay used: immunoSEQ multiplex PCR; TCRdb lists only in-frame clones, some missing. Of 190,000 or so clones detected, about 87% appear once; the ten largest clones hold just under 0.9%. The sample was peripheral blood. These TCRs come from a woman aged 18-29 years who had recovered from COVID-19.

The genes are TRBV29-1 and TRBJ2-3; perhaps TRBD2 as D (5 bases). Trimming cost V 6 bases and J 0 bases, with 10 bases left between them. The germline gives CDR1 SQVTM, CDR2 ANQGSEA. This CDR3 has 13 residues. CDR3 in amino acids: CSVRSGSTDTQYF. The CDR3 coding sequence is TGCAGCGTACGTTCGGGGAGCACAGATACGCAGTATTTT.

This clone occurred many times. The genes are TRBV19 and TRBJ1-2; 7 nucleotides align to TRBD1. The CDR3 is 13 residues long. J lost 4 bases, V lost 5 bases, and 4 bases had no gene match. Germline V gene data show CDR1 as LNHDA and CDR2 as SQIVND (reference sequence). The CDR3 spells CASSVGQSYGYTF. The CDR3 DNA sequence: TGTGCCAGTAGTGTGGGACAGAGCTATGGCTACACCTTC.

CDR3 residues: CSVVEGRNYGYTF. The CDR3 coding sequence is TGCAGCGTTGTCGAGGGAAGGAACTATGGCTACACCTTC. The V gene is TRBV29-1, the J gene TRBJ1-2; D is unresolved. With 4 bases removed from V and 2 bases from J, the gap between germline ends came to 11 bases. Germline-derived CDR1 and CDR2 are SQVTM and ANQGSEA. This CDR3 region has 13 residues.

The gene calls are TRBV6-6 and TRBJ1-6; D is uncertain. Trimming removed 7 bases at V and 5 bases at J, with 3 bases between. There are 11 residues in the CDR3. Germline V gene sequence: CDR1 MNHNY, CDR2 SVGAGI (reference sequence). The CDR3 DNA is TGTGCCAGCACCGATAATTCACCCCTCCACTTT. Protein product: CASTDNSPLHF.

In this sample, this clone turned up a few times. The gene calls are TRBV13 and TRBJ1-4, with 9 nucleotides matching TRBD1. Germline V gene lookup returns CDR1 PRHDT and CDR2 FYEKMQ (reference sequence). V trimming: 6 bases; J trimming: 13 bases; junction bases outside the gene matches: 6. The CDR3 spans 12 residues. The CDR3 DNA reads as TGTGCCAGCAGGGGACAGGGCAGGGGACTGTTTTTT. Amino acid sequence: CASRGQGRGLFF.

The CDR3 loop reads CASRLTRPGQDKYGYTF. The CDR3 DNA reads TGTGCCAGTAGACTAACCCGGCCGGGACAGGATAAATATGGCTACACCTTC. The chain joins TRBV19 to TRBJ1-2; TRBD1 matches at 8 bases. Germline V lookup: CDR1 LNHDA, CDR2 SQIVND (reference sequence). V lost 6 bases to trimming and J lost 5 bases; unmatched junction nucleotides: 17. This CDR3 is 17 amino acids long.

CDR3 amino acids: CASSPFTGTGSEKLFF. The CDR3, as DNA: TGTGCCAGCAGCCCATTTACCGGGACAGGGAGCGAAAAACTGTTTTTT. The chain combines TRBV7-9 with TRBJ1-4, with 9 bases fitting TRBD1. CDR1 and CDR2 (germline): SEHNR, FQNEAQ (reference sequence). After removal of 5 bases from V and 8 bases from J, the junction contained 12 bases not matched to a gene. The CDR3 consists of 16 residues.

The genes are TRBV6-5 and TRBJ2-7; 9 nucleotides line up with TRBD1. The CDR3 is made up of 16 amino acids. The germline gives CDR1 MNHEY, CDR2 SVGAGI. V dropped 2 bases and J dropped 4; count of bases not matched to a gene: 9. CDR3 sequence reads: CASSYLTGTGIYEQYF. In DNA form, the CDR3 reads TGTGCCAGCAGTTACCTTACCGGGACAGGGATTTACGAGCAGTACTTC.

V is TRBV7-3 and J is TRBJ2-3, with 7 bases identical to TRBD2. Trimming took 2 bases from V and 0 from J; bases not matched to a gene: 2. The germline V gene has CDR1 SGHTA and CDR2 FQGTGA. The CDR3 covers 15 residues. CDR3 protein: CASSLLSGSTDTQYF. The CDR3 bases are TGTGCCAGCAGCTTACTTAGCGGGAGCACAGATACGCAGTATTTT.

The rearrangement joins TRBV6-1 to TRBJ1-1, with D maybe TRBD1 (6 bases). The length of the CDR3 is 19 residues. Trimming stripped 3 bases from V and 3 bases from J, with 26 bases between. Germline assignment: CDR1 MNHNS and CDR2 SASEGT. CDR3 region: CASSDIFLVGRGRDTEAFF. The CDR3 DNA is TGTGCCAGCAGTGATATTTTTTTAGTGGGGAGGGGGAGAGACACTGAAGCTTTCTTT.

The chain couples TRBV7-9 to TRBJ2-5; 7 bases agree with TRBD2. Trimming took 1 base from V and 7 from J; bases not matched to a gene: 9. The CDR3 is made up of 15 amino acids. Germline V gene lookup returns CDR1 SEHNR and CDR2 FQNEAQ (reference sequence). The CDR3 loop reads CASSLVAARGLTQYF. The CDR3 DNA is TGTGCCAGCAGCTTAGTGGCTGCGCGGGGGTTGACCCAGTACTTC.

The V gene is TRBV5-4, the J gene TRBJ2-2, with D possibly being TRBD2 (6 bases). The germline CDR1 and CDR2 sequences are SGHNT and YYREEE (reference sequence). The CDR3 runs to 14 residues. V was pared by 2 bases and J by 4 bases, with 9 bases between. In DNA form, the CDR3 reads TGTGCCAGCAGCTTTGCGGGGTTCACCGGGGAGCTGTTTTTT. Protein sequence: CASSFAGFTGELFF.

The CDR3 DNA is TGTGCCAGCAGCTTAGCGCGGGACAGGGTCTATGGCTACACCTTC. It specifies CASSLARDRVYGYTF. V gene TRBV7-2 combines with J gene TRBJ1-2; TRBD1 matches at 9 bases. This CDR3 is built from 15 residues. The germline V gene encodes CDR1 SGHTA and CDR2 FQGNSA. V lost 0 bases and J lost 4; bases outside the gene matches: 3.

The rearrangement links TRBV6-2 or TRBV6-3 to TRBJ2-2, with a tentative D call TRBD2 (6 bases). The V and J ends lost 5 bases and 7 bases respectively, with 20 bases between them. This CDR3 comprises 16 residues. Germline CDR1 reads MNHEY; CDR2 reads SVGEGT. The CDR3 DNA sequence: TGTGCCAGCAGTGGAATGGGACTCACTAGAGGCGGGGAGCTGTTTTTT. As protein: CASSGMGLTRGGELFF.

The chain employs TRBV5-5 and TRBJ2-7, with 11 bases that match TRBD1. Germline V gene data show CDR1 as SGHKS and CDR2 as YYEKEE (reference sequence). V shed 4 bases and J 6 bases; nucleotides not matched to a gene: 6. The CDR3 is 14 amino acids. CDR3 loop: CASSSGQGAREQYF. The DNA of the CDR3 is TGTGCCAGCAGCAGCGGACAGGGGGCGCGCGAGCAGTACTTC.

This chain joins TRBV6-5 and TRBJ2-1; D unclear. In germline, CDR1 is MNHEY, CDR2 SVGAGI. This CDR3 spans 14 amino acids. V lost 6 bases and J 0 bases, leaving 9 bases between the germline ends. The CDR3 DNA is TGTGCCAGCAGGGTGAGGAGCTCCTACAATGAGCAGTTCTTC. This sequence encodes CASRVRSSYNEQFF.

V is TRBV5-1 and J is TRBJ1-3, with D hard to call. The germline V gene encodes CDR1 SGHRS and CDR2 YFSETQ. Trimming removed 2 bases from V and 0 bases from J, with 9 bases in between. The CDR3 contains 15 residues. The CDR3 sequence: CASSLPSDSGNTIYF. CDR3 DNA sequence: TGCGCCAGCAGCTTACCGAGTGACTCTGGAAACACCATATATTTT. Variable domain in full (rest from reference TRBV5-1 and TRBJ1-3): KAGVTQTPRYLIKTRGQQVTLSCSPISGHRSVSWYQQTPGQGLQFLFEYFSETQRNKGNFPGRFSGRQFSNSRSEMNVSTLELGDSALYLCASSLPSDSGNTIYFGEGSWLTVV.

The chain combines TRBV20-1 with TRBJ2-3; D unresolved. This CDR3 comprises 11 residues. Between the trimmed V and J ends, which lost 3 bases and 4 bases, there was a span of 5 bases. Looked up from germline, CDR1 is DFQATT and CDR2 is SNEGSKA (reference sequence). CDR3 nucleotide sequence: TGCAGTGCTAGGACTTCAGATACGCAGTATTTT. This sequence encodes CSARTSDTQYF.

The chain recombines TRBV24-1 with TRBJ2-7, with 9 bases identical to TRBD1. Germline V gives CDR1 KGHDR, CDR2 SFDVKD. This CDR3 region has 16 residues. V shed 3 bases and J 3 bases; nucleotides not matched to a gene: 8. The chain's CDR3 is CATSDGGQGDGYEQYF. In nucleotides, the CDR3 is TGTGCCACCAGTGATGGGGGACAGGGCGATGGCTACGAGCAGTACTTC.

V and J are TRBV6-4 and TRBJ2-2; no reliable D call. V gave up 3 bases and J gave up 8 bases, with 10 bases separating them. Germline CDR1 is MRHNA and CDR2 is SNTAGT. CDR3 length: 13 residues. CDR3 protein: CASSEEERGELFF. The DNA of the CDR3 is TGTGCCAGCAGTGAAGAAGAGCGTGGGGAGCTGTTTTTT.

The chain has TRBV5-1 and TRBJ2-3; 11 bases fit TRBD2. The CDR3 extends over 16 amino acids. Per the germline V gene, CDR1 is SGHRS and CDR2 is YFSETQ. With V trimmed by 0 bases and J by 3 bases, 3 bases remained unmatched. The CDR3 protein is CASSLVASGRTDTQYF. For the CDR3, the DNA is TGCGCCAGCAGCTTGGTGGCTAGCGGGAGGACAGATACGCAGTATTTT.

In nucleotides, the CDR3 is TGTGCCAGCAGCATAAGCGGGGGGGCTGAGAATGAGCAGTTCTTC. Translated, it gives CASSISGGAENEQFF. The V and J genes are TRBV7-9 and TRBJ2-1; 10 positions agree with TRBD2. CDR1 and CDR2 (germline): SEHNR, FQNEAQ (reference sequence). CDR3 length: 15 amino acids. V lost 5 bases, J lost 7 bases, and 8 bases stayed unmatched.

The chain recombines TRBV6-6 with TRBJ2-7, with 10 positions matching TRBD2. This CDR3 is built from 13 residues. Per germline, CDR1 MNHNY and CDR2 SVGAGI (reference sequence). V was clipped by 5 bases and J by 5 bases; unmatched bases: 3. For the CDR3, the DNA is TGTGCCAGCAGTCTAGCGGGAGTAAACGAGCAGTACGTC. Its translation: CASSLAGVNEQYV.

The chain is built from TRBV5-1 and TRBJ2-7; perhaps TRBD1 as D (5 bases). Germline CDR1 SGHRS, CDR2 YFSETQ. This CDR3 is 17 amino acids long. The V end was cut by 4 bases, the J end by 0 bases, with 20 bases between. In DNA, the CDR3 is TGCGCCAGCAGCCCACGGAAGGGGTTACCCAGCTCCTACGAGCAGTACGTC. Encoded protein: CASSPRKGLPSSYEQYV.

The chain carries TRBV27 and TRBJ1-2; tentatively, D is TRBD1 (6 bases). V lost 6 bases, J lost 7 bases, and 18 bases lay in between. Germline CDR1 and CDR2: MNHEY and SMNVEV (reference sequence). The CDR3 has 14 residues. DNA for the CDR3: TGTGCCAGCAGCACAACCGAGACCAGGGGTGGCTACACCTTC. This gives the protein CASSTTETRGGYTF.

The CDR3 region is CASSYGLYSNSPLHF. CDR3 nucleotide sequence: TGTGCCAGCAGTTACGGGCTCTACAGTAATTCACCCCTCCACTTT. The genes are TRBV6-2 or TRBV6-3 and TRBJ1-6; no firm D call. CDR1 is MNHEY and CDR2 is SVGEGT in the germline V gene. The length of the CDR3 is 15 residues. V was clipped by 2 bases and J by 6 bases, with 11 bases between them.